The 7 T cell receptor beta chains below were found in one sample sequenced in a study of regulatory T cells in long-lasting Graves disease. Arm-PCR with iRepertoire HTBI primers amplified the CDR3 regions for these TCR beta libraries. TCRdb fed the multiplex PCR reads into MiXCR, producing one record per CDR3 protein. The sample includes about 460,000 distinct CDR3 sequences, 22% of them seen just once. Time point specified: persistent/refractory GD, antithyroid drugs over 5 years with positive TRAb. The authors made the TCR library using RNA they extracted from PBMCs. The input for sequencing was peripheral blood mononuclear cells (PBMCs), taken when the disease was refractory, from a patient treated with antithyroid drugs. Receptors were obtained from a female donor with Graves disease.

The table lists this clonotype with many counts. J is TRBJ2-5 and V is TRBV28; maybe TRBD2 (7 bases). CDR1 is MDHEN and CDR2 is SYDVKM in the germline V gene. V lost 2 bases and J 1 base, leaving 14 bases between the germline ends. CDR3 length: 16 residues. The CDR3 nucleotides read TGTGCCAGCAGTTTACGCCGGGGGGCCGGCCAAGAGACCCAGTACTTC. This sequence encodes CASSLRRGAGQETQYF.

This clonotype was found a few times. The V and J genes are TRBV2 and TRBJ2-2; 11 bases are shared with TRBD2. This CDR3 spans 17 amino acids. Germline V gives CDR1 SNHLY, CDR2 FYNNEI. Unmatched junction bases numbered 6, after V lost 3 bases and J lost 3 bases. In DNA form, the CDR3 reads TGTGCCAGCAGTGAGGTTAGCGGGAGGGCCTACACCGGGGAGCTGTTTTTT. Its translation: CASSEVSGRAYTGELFF.

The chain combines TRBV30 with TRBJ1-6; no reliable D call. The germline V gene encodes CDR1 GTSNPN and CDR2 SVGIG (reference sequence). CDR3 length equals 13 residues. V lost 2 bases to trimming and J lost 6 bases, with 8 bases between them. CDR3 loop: CAWSPIPNSPLHF. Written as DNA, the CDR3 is TGTGCCTGGAGTCCAATCCCTAATTCACCCCTCCACTTT.

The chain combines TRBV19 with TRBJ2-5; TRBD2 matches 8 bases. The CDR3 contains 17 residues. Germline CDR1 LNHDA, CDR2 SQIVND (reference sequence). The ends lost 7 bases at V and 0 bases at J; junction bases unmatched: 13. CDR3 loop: CASTLRASGPYQETQYF. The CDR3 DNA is TGTGCCAGTACCCTACGGGCTAGCGGGCCGTACCAAGAGACCCAGTACTTC.

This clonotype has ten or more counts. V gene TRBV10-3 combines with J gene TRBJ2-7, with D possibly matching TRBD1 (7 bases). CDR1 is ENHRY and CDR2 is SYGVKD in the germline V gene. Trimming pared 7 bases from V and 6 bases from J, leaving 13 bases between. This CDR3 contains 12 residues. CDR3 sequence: CAITQGGSEQYF. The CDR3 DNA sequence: TGTGCCATCACCCAGGGGGGCTCCGAGCAGTACTTC.

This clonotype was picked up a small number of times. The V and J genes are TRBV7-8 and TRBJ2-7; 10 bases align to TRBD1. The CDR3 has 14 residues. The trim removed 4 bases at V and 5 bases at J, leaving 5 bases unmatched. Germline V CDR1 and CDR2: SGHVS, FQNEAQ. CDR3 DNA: TGTGCCAGCAGCTGGCGGGACAGGGGACACGAGCAGTACTTC. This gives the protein CASSWRDRGHEQYF.

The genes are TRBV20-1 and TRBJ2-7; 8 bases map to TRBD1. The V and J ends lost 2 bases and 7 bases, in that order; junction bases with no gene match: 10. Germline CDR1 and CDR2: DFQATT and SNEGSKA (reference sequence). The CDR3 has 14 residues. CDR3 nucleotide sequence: TGCAGTGCTAGACTCGTGACAGGGGCTTGGGAGCAGTACTTC. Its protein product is CSARLVTGAWEQYF.